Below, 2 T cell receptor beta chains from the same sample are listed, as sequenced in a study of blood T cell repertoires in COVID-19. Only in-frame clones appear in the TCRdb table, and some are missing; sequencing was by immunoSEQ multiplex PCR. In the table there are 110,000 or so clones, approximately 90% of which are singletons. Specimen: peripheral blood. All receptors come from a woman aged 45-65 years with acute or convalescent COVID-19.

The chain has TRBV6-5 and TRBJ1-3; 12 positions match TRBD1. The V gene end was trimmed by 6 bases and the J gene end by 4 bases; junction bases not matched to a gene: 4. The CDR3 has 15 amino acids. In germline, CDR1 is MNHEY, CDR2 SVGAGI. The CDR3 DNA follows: TGTGCCAGCAGGAAAGGGACAGGGGGCGGAAACACCATATATTTT. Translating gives CASRKGTGGGNTIYF.

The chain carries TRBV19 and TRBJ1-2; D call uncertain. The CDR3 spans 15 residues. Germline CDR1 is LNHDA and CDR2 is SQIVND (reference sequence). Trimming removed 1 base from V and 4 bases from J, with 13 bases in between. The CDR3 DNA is TGTGCCAGTAGTATAGTAATGGGCCCATCCTATGGCTACACCTTC. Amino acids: CASSIVMGPSYGYTF.